This T cell receptor beta chain derives from a study of vaccination effects on CD4 cells after COVID-19 (dated by TCRdb to 2021 to 2024). About the full investigation: Each participant got two doses of an mRNA SARS-CoV-2 vaccine, either BNT162b2 or mRNA-1273. SARS-CoV-2 spike-specific CD4+ TCR repertoires were compared before and after mRNA vaccination in COVID-19 convalescent patients and in infection-naive vaccine recipients. Altogether, around 9 COVID-19 convalescent patients and a few SARS-CoV-2-naive healthy vaccine recipients made up the full study. Cultures from other donors in the study were sequenced using the Oncomine TCR Beta short-read assay on an Illumina iSeq 100. Study-wide findings and limitations: Both infection-induced and vaccine-induced clones contracted markedly at late post-vaccination timepoints, which is consistent with waning T cell responses. Only a small number of convalescent patients were included, and no early post-infection timepoints were available, which limited the study. In healthy vaccine recipients, vaccine-induced clones were almost all SARS-CoV-2 mono-reactive, with only 1 of 255 being cross-reactive with common cold coronaviruses.

To identify antigen-specific CD4+ T cell clonotypes by their expansion, the ViraFEST assay first stimulated PBMC with viral peptide pools and then applied TCR sequencing. After around eleven days of culture, CD4+ T cells were isolated with the EasySep CD4+ T cell isolation kit. The absence of prior SARS-CoV-2 infection in healthy vaccine recipients was confirmed by negative nucleocapsid antibodies before and after vaccination. Two million PBMC per well were cultured with 9 to 10 ug/ml peptides in IMDM containing roughly 5% human AB serum, approximately 10 IU/ml IL-2 and gentamicin. Half of the culture medium was replaced with fresh IL-2-containing medium on days 3 and 7. Unless noted otherwise, every peptide stimulation condition was grown in triplicate wells. PBMC were separated from whole blood using Ficoll-Paque Plus gradient centrifugation and were then either cryopreserved at -140C or used fresh. The overlapping peptide pools covered the spike proteins of SARS-CoV-2 and of the common cold coronaviruses HCoV-NL63, HCoV-OC43 and HCoV-229E. The QIAamp micro DNA kit was used to extract genomic DNA from the cultured CD4+ T cells.

The CDR3 sequence holds 15 residues, the cysteine and phenylalanine included. The retained sequence is limited to the CDR3, 45 bases, with the frame set at the first base. The germline V and J ends show losses of 6 bases and 5 bases respectively, and no gene match explains 7 bases of the junction. From a lookup of the germline V gene, CDR1 and CDR2 are MNHEY and SVGAGI. Comments on this clone: The target of this receptor is not known. No much larger clone exists at a distance of one base, and base qualities are not known.

Receptor amplification or capture employed the immunoSEQ multiplex PCR assay. TCR beta CDR3 sequencing was performed on DNA from the cultured, isolated CD4+ T cells. The paper's data handling went like this. Non-productive TCR sequences were discarded, and reads were trimmed to the CDR3 region, with only CDR3s of 7 or more amino acids retained. Antigen-specific clonotypes were identified using the MANAFEST web app by comparison of expansion in peptide wells against reference cultures. To count as positive, a clone had to show expansion at FDR<0.05 compared with the reference and with all other wells, an odds ratio above 5, and a frequency above 0.1% in two replicate wells. Cross-reactive clonotypes were defined as significantly expanded in SARS-CoV-2 spike wells and in at least one common cold coronavirus spike condition. Levenshtein distance calculated with the stringdist R package was used to assess CDR3 similarity, and unrooted trees were constructed with ape in R 3.6.1. TCRdb carries this immuneACCESS record with in-frame sequences only. Its versions omit some clonotypes, under half of them owing to an unresolved V gene in the studies checked, with the rest unexplained. V, J and clone size are taken as reported in that table, and D and trimming were inferred from the DNA itself. The sample includes more than 50,000 clones, with roughly 79% observed a single time. Jointly, the top ten make up roughly 2.7% of the sample.

This sequence uses TRBV6-5 and TRBJ2-5, with 12 bases in between that match TRBD2. The TCR was taken from a human donor who received a COVID-19 vaccine. Sequencing was performed on CD4+ T cells from PBMCs cultured with HCoV-229E spike peptides, taken before COVID-19 vaccination. The cell subset or site label of this sample denotes: HCoV-229E spike overlapping peptide pool stimulation. The CDR3 protein: CASRPSGGAGETQYF. The DNA sequence is given as TGTGCCAGCAGACCTAGCGGGGGGGCCGGGGAGACCCAGTACTTC.